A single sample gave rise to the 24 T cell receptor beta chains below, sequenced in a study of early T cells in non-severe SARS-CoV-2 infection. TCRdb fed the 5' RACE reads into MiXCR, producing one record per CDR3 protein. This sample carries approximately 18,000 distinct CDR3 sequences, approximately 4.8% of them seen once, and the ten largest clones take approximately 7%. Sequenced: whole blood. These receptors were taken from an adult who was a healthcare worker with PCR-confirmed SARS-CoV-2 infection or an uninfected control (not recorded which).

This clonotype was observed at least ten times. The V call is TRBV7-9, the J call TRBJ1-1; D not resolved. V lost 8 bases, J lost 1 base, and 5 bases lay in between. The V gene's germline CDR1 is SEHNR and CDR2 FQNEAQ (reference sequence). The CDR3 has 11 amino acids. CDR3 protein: CASQQNTEAFF. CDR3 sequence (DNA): TGTGCCAGCCAGCAGAACACTGAAGCTTTCTTT.

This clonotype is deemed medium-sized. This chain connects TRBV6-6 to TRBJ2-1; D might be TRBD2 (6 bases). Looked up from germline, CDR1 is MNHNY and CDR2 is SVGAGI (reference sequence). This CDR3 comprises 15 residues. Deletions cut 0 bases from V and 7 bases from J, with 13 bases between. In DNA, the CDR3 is TGTGCCAGCAGTTACTCCGGCGCGGGGCGGAATGAGCAGTTCTTC. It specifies CASSYSGAGRNEQFF.

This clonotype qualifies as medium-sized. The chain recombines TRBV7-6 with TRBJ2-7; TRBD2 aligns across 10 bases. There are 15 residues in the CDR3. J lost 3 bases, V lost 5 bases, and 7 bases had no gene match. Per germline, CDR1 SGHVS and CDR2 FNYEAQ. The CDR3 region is CASSGLAGDRYEQYF. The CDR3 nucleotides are TGTGCCAGCAGCGGGCTAGCGGGAGATCGCTACGAGCAGTACTTC.

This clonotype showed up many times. CDR3 protein: CASSTPRGETQYF. The CDR3 nucleotides read TGTGCCAGCTCAACGCCCCGCGGGGAGACCCAGTACTTC. The chain links TRBV18 to TRBJ2-5, with D perhaps matching TRBD2 (5 bases). The CDR3 is made up of 13 amino acids. From germline, CDR1 is KGHSH and CDR2 LQKENI. Trimming cost V 5 bases and J 5 bases, with 12 bases left between them. Full variable domain (remainder filled in from reference TRBV18 and TRBJ2-5): NAGVMQNPRHLVRRRGQEARLRCSPMKGHSHVYWYRQLPEEGLKFMVYLQKENIIDESGMPKERFSAEFPKEGPSILRIQQVVRGDSAAYFCASSTPRGETQYFGPGTRLLVL.

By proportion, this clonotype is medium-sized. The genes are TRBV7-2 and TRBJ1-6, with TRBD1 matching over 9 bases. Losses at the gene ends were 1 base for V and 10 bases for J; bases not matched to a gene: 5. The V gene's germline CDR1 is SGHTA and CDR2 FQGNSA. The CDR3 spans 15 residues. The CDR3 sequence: CASSLVGQGGSPLHF. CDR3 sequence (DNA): TGTGCCAGCAGCTTAGTGGGACAGGGAGGATCACCCCTCCACTTT.

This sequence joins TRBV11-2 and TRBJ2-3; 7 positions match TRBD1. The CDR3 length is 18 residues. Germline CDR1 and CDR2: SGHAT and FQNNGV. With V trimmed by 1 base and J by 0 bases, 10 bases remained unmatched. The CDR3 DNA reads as TGTGCCAGCAGCTTAGGCTGGGACAGCCCAACTAGCACAGATACGCAGTATTTT. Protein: CASSLGWDSPTSTDTQYF. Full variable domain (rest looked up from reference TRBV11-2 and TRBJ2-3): EAGVAQSPRYKIIEKRQSVAFWCNPISGHATLYWYQQILGQGPKLLIQFQNNGVVDDSQLPKDRFSAERLKGVDSTLKIQPAKLEDSAVYLCASSLGWDSPTSTDTQYFGPGTRLTVL.

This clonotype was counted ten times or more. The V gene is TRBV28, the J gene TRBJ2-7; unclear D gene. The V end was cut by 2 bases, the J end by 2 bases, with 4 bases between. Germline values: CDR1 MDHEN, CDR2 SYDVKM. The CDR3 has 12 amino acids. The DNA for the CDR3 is TGTGCCAGCAGTTTAGTGCCCTACGAGCAGTACTTC. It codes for CASSLVPYEQYF.

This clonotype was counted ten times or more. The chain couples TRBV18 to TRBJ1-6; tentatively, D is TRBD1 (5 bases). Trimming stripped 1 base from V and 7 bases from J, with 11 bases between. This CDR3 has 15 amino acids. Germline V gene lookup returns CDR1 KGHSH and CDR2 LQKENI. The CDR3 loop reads CASSPLGRMNSPLHF. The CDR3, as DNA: TGTGCCAGCTCACCACTGGGACGGATGAATTCACCCCTCCACTTT.

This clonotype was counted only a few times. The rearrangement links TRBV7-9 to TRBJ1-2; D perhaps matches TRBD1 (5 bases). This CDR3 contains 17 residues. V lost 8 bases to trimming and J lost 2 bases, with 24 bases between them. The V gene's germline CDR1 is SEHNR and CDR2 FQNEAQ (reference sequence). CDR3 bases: TGTGCCAGCGTAAGCTACGTAAGGGACGGGATAAACTATGGCTACACCTTC. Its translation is CASVSYVRDGINYGYTF.

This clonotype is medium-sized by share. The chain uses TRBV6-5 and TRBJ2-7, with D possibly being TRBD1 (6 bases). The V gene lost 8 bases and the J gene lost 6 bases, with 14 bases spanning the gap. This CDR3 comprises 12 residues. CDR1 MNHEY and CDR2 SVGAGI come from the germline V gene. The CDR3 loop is CASGTRGGEQYV. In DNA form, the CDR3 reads TGTGCCAGCGGAACCAGGGGTGGCGAGCAGTACGTC.

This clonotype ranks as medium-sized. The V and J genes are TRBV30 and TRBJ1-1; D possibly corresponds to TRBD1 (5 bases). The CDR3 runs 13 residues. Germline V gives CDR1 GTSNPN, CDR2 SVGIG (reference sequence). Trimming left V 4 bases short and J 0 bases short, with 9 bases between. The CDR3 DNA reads TGTGCCTGGATTAGAGGGGTGAACACTGAAGCTTTCTTT. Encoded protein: CAWIRGVNTEAFF.

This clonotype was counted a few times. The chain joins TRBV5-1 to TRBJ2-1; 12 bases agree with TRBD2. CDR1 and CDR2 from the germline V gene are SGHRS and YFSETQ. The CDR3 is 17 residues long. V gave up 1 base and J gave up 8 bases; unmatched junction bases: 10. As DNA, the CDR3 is TGCGCCAGCAGCTTGTCCAGGACTAGCGGGACCTTGGATGAGCAGTTCTTC. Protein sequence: CASSLSRTSGTLDEQFF. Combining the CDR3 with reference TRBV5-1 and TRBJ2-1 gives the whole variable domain KAGVTQTPRYLIKTRGQQVTLSCSPISGHRSVSWYQQTPGQGLQFLFEYFSETQRNKGNFPGRFSGRQFSNSRSEMNVSTLELGDSALYLCASSLSRTSGTLDEQFFGPGTRLTVL.

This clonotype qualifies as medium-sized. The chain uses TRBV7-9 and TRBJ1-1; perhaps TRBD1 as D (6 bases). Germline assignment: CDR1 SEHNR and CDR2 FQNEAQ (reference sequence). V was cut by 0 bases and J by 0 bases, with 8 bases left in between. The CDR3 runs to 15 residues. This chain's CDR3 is CASSLAGGLNTEAFF. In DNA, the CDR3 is TGTGCCAGCAGCTTAGCGGGGGGGCTGAACACTGAAGCTTTCTTT.

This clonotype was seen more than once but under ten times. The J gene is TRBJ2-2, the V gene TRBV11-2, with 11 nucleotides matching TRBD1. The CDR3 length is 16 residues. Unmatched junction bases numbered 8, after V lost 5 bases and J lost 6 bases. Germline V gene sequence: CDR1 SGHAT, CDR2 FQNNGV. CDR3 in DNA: TGTGCCAGCAGCACGCAACCGGGACAGGGGGCCGGGGAGCTGTTTTTT. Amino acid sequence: CASSTQPGQGAGELFF.

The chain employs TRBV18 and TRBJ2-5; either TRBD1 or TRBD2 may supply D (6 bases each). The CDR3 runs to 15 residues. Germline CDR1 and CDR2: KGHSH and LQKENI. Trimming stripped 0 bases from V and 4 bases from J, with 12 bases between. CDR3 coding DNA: TGTGCCAGCTCACCACCCAAGGGGGGCGGAGAGACCCAGTACTTC. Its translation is CASSPPKGGGETQYF. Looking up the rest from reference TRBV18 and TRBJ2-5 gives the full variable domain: NAGVMQNPRHLVRRRGQEARLRCSPMKGHSHVYWYRQLPEEGLKFMVYLQKENIIDESGMPKERFSAEFPKEGPSILRIQQVVRGDSAAYFCASSPPKGGGETQYFGPGTRLLVL.

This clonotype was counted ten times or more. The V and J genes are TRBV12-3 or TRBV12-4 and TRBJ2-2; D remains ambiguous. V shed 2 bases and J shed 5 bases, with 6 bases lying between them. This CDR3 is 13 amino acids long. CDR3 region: CASSLPFTGELFF. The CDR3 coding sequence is TGTGCCAGCAGTTTACCATTTACCGGGGAGCTGTTTTTT.

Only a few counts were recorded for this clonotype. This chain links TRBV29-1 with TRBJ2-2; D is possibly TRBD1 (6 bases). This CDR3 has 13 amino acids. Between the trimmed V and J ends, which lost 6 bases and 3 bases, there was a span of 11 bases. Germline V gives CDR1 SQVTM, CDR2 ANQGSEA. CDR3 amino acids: CSVGDTYTGELFF. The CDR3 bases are TGCAGCGTAGGGGACACCTACACCGGGGAGCTGTTTTTT.

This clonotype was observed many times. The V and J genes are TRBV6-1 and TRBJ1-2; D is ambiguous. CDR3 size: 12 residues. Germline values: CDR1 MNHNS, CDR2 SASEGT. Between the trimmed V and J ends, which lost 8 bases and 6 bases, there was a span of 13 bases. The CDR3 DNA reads TGTGCCAGCCGATACGGGTTAGATGGCTACACCTTC. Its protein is CASRYGLDGYTF.

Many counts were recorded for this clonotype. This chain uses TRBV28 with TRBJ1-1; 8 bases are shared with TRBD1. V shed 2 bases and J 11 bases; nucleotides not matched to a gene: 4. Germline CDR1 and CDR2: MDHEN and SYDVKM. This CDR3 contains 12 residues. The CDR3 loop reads CASSLPQGAAFF. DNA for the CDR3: TGTGCCAGCAGTTTACCCCAGGGGGCGGCTTTCTTT. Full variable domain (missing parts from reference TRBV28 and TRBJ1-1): DVKVTQSSRYLVKRTGEKVFLECVQDMDHENMFWYRQDPGLGLRLIYFSYDVKMKEKGDIPEGYSVSREKKERFSLILESASTNQTSMYLCASSLPQGAAFFGQGTRLTVV.

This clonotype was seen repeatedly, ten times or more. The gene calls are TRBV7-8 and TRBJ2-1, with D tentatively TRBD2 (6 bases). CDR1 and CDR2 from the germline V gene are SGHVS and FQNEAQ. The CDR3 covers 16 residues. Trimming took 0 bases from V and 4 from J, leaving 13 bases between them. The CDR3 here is CASSLAVRTIYNEQFF. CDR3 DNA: TGTGCCAGCAGCTTAGCTGTCAGGACTATATACAATGAGCAGTTCTTC.

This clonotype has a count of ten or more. The CDR3 bases are TGTGCCAGCAGCCCGGGACAGGGGGGGTATCAGCCCCAGCATTTT. Translation: CASSPGQGGYQPQHF. The V gene is TRBV28, the J gene TRBJ1-5; 11 bases agree with TRBD1. The V and J ends lost 6 bases and 5 bases, in that order; junction bases with no gene match: 6. Germline CDR1 is MDHEN and CDR2 is SYDVKM. The CDR3 contains 15 residues. The whole variable domain, remainder taken from reference TRBV28 and TRBJ1-5, is DVKVTQSSRYLVKRTGEKVFLECVQDMDHENMFWYRQDPGLGLRLIYFSYDVKMKEKGDIPEGYSVSREKKERFSLILESASTNQTSMYLCASSPGQGGYQPQHFGDGTRLSIL.

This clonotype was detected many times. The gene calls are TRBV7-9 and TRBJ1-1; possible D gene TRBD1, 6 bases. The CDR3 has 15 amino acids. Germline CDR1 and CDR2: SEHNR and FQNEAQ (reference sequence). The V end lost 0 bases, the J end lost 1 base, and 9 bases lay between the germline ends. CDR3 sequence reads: CASSLASRGNTEAFF. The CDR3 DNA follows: TGTGCCAGCAGCTTAGCGTCCAGGGGGAACACTGAAGCTTTCTTT.

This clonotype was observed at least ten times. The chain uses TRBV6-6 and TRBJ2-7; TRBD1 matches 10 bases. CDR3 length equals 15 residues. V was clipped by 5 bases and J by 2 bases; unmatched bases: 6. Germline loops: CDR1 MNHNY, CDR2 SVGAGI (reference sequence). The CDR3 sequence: CASSPRQGAAYEQYF. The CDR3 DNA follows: TGTGCCAGCAGTCCCCGACAGGGGGCTGCCTACGAGCAGTACTTC.

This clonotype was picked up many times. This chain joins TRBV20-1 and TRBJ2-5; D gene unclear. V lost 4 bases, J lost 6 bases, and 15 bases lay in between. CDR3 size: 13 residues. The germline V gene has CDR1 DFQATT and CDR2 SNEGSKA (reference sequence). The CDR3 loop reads CSAIIQIGQTQYF. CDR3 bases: TGCAGTGCTATTATTCAAATCGGACAGACCCAGTACTTC.